The rows below give T cell receptor beta chains drawn from one sample of a study of shared T cell receptors in the human thymus. Sequencing used immunoSEQ multiplex PCR; TCRdb keeps in-frame clones, though not all of them. Here the sample spans 700,000 or so clones, roughly 85% being singletons. The sample also formed part of further work on human thymus T cells.

Input material: thymocytes. These receptors were taken from a girl under three years old with a congenital heart defect. Both conserved end residues are part of each CDR3. A D gene is named only where the DNA matches it firmly. Rows give clone size only sometimes, using once, few, many, or a class for an expanded clone.

TRBJ1-1,-,-,TRBV5-8,TGTGCCAGCAGCCCGACACAGGGTCCCACTGAAGCTTTCTTT,CASSPTQGPTEAFF
TRBJ1-6,-,-,TRBV7-3,TGTGCCAGCAGCTTATGGACAGTGATATCTCACGTATCACCCCTCCACTTT,CASSLWTVISHVSPLHF
TRBJ1-1,-,TRBD1,TRBV2,TGTGCCAGCAGTCCGACAGGGGACGCTGAAGCTTTCTTT,CASSPTGDAEAFF
TRBJ1-2,-,-,TRBV6-6,TGTGCCAGCAGCCCCACAGGATACCACTATGGCTACACCTTC,CASSPTGYHYGYTF
TRBJ2-3,-,TRBD1,TRBV7-2,TGTGCCAGCAGCTTACCCCTGACAGGGGCATATACGCAGTATTTT,CASSLPLTGAYTQYF
TRBJ1-2,-,TRBD1,TRBV25-1,TGTGCCAGTGGGTGGGGGACAGGGAACTATGGCTACACCTTC,CASGWGTGNYGYTF
TRBJ1-5,-,-,TRBV23-1,TGCGCCAGCACCACCCGCCGGGGGAGAATACTCCCCATGGGATATAGCAATCAGCCCCAGCATTTT,CASTTRRGRILPMGYSNQPQHF
TRBJ2-2,-,TRBD2,TRBV28,TGTGCCAGCAGTCCCACCGAGGGACTAGCGGGGGGGCCTGACACCGGGGAGCTGTTTTTT,CASSPTEGLAGGPDTGELFF
TRBJ1-1,-,-,TRBV11-2,TGTGCCAGCAGCATAACCGTGCCGGTTGACACTGAAGCTTTCTTT,CASSITVPVDTEAFF
TRBJ1-1,-,-,TRBV7-9,TGTGCCAGCAGCCCCGCCGGGGAGGGCTACACTGAAGCTTTCTTT,CASSPAGEGYTEAFF
TRBJ1-6,-,-,TRBV11-2,TGTGCCAGCAGCTCTGGGAGGACCCATAATTCACCCCTCCACTTT,CASSSGRTHNSPLHF
TRBJ1-4,once,-,TRBV30,TGTGCCTGGAGGTGGGGCAGAACTATTGAAAAACTGTTTTTT,CAWRWGRTIEKLFF
TRBJ2-4,-,TRBD2,TRBV9,TGTGCCAGCAGCCCCCGGGGGGGGGTCGGATCCAAAAACATTCAGTACTTC,CASSPRGGVGSKNIQYF